This T cell receptor (beta chain) emerged from a study of PD-L1 blockade in urothelial cancer. Germline lookup yields CDR1 SGHNT and CDR2 YYREEE (reference sequence). The CDR3 has 16 amino acids. Between the trimmed V and J ends, which lost 4 bases and 0 bases, there was a span of 16 bases. The time point: pretreatment peripheral blood. Produced via immunoSEQ multiplex PCR; TCRdb's table is partial and in-frame only. Counted here are tens of thousands of clones, 80% to 90% occurring once; the ten biggest clones make up approximately 5.1%. The chain has TRBV5-4 and TRBJ1-1, with D possibly being TRBD1 (5 bases). The material was PBMCs, obtained around atezolizumab (anti-PD-L1) treatment. This receptor was taken from a man between 70 and 80 years old with urothelial cancer. The CDR3 loop reads CASSPARQNMNTEAFF. In DNA form, the CDR3 reads TGTGCCAGCAGCCCCGCTCGACAGAACATGAACACTGAAGCTTTCTTT.